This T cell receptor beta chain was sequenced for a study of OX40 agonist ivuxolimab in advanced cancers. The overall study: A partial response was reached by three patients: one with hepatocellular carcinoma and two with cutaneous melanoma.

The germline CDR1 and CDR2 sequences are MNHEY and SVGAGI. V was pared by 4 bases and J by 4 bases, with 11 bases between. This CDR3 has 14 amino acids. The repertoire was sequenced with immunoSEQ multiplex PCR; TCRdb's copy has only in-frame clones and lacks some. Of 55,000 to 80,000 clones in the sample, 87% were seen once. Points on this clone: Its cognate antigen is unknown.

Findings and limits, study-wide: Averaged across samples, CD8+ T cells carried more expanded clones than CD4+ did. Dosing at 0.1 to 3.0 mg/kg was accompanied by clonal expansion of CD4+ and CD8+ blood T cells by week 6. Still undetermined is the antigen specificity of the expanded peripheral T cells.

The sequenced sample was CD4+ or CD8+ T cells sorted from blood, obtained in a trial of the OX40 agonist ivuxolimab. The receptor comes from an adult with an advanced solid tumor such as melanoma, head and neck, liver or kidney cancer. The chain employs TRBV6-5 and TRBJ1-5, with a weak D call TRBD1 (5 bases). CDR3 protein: CASSFSTANQPQHF. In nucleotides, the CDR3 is TGTGCCAGCAGTTTCTCGACAGCAAATCAGCCCCAGCATTTT.